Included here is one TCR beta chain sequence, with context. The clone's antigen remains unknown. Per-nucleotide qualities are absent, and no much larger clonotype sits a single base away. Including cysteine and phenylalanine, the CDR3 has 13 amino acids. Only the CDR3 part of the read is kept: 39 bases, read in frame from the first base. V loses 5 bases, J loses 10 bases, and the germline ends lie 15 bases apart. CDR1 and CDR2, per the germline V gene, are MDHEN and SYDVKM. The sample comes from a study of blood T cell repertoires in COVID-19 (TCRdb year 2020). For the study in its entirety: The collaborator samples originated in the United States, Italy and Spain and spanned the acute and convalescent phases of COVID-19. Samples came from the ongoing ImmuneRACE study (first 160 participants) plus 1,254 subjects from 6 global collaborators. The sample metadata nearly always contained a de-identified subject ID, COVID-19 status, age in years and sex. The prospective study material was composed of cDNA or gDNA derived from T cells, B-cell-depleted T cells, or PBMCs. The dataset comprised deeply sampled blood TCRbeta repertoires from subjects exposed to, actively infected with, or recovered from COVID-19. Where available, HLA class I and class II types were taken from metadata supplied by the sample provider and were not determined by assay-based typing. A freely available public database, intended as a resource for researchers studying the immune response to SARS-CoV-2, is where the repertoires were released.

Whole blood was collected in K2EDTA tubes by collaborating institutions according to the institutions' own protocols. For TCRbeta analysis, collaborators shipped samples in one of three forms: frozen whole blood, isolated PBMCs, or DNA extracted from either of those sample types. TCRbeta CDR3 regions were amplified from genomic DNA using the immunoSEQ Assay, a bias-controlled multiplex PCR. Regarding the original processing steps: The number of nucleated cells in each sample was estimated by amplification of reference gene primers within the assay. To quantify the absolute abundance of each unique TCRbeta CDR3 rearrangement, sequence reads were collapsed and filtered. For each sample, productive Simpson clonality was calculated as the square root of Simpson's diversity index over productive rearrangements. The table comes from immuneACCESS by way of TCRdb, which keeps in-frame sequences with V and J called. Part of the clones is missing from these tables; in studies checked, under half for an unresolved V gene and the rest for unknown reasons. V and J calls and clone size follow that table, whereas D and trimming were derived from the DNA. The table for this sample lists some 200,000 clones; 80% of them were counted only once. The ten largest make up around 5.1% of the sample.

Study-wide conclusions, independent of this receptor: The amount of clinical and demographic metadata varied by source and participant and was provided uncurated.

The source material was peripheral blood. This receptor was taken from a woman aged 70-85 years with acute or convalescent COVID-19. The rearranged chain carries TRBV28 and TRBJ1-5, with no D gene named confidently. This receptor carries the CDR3 CASSRSAREPQHF. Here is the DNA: TGTGCCAGCAGTAGGAGTGCGCGGGAACCCCAGCATTTT.